The following is a T cell receptor (beta chain) sequence with its context. The antigen remains unidentified. Cells designated naive CD8 were CD45RO-negative and were positively selected for CCR7, with terminally differentiated effector memory CD45RA+ cells excluded. Under the authors' procedure: For the immunoSEQ data, sequences were junction-only without quality scores, so filtering differed. Data came from immunoSEQ multiplex PCR; TCRdb stores just in-frame clones and leaves some out. The V and J calls and the clone size are those of that table, but D and trimming were determined from the DNA. Altogether more than 600,000 clones are present, around 92% being singletons, with the ten largest covering 24%. The data derive from a study of shared clonotypes between healthy human individuals. About the study: Two women and a few men aged 18 to 49 served as donors.

The germline gives CDR1 LNHDA, CDR2 SQIVND (reference sequence). The CDR3 is 13 amino acids. V was cut by 6 bases and J by 7 bases, with 12 bases left in between. Study conclusions and caveats: Non-shared clonotypes had lower generation probabilities than clonotypes shared by all four sorted-subset donors. On the whole, naive subsets had larger estimated richness than memory subsets had.

The rearrangement links TRBV19 to TRBJ1-4, with a possible D match to TRBD1 (5 bases). The sequenced material came from naive CD8+ T cells sorted from blood. This clonotype originated in a man aged 25 to 45 in good health. Written as DNA, the CDR3 is TGTGCCAGTAGCTCAGGGAGGAGTGAAAAACTGTTTTTT. It translates to CASSSGRSEKLFF.